This TCR beta chain was captured by sequencing in a study of blood T cell repertoires in COVID-19. Study details: PBMCs, B-cell-depleted T cells, or T cells provided the cDNA or gDNA that made up the material.

CDR1 MNHEY and CDR2 SVGAGI come from the germline V gene. The CDR3 has 15 residues. Unmatched junction bases numbered 7, after V lost 7 bases and J lost 3 bases. Authors' processing steps: The authors estimated nucleated cell counts from reference gene primer amplification. Profiled with immunoSEQ multiplex PCR; TCRdb holds only in-frame clones, not every one. For V, J and clone size, that table is used; D and trimming come from the DNA. The sample has hundreds of thousands of clones; about 89% are singletons. This clone was observed at least ten times. The sequencing input was peripheral blood. This sequence originates from a woman aged 55-70 years who had recovered from COVID-19. The J gene is TRBJ2-1, the V gene TRBV6-5; 9 nucleotides line up with TRBD2. As DNA, the CDR3 is TGTGCCAGCACTGGGCTAGCGGGGAACTACAATGAGCAGTTCTTC. As protein: CASTGLAGNYNEQFF.